This T cell receptor beta chain emerged from a study of T cells in Graves' hyperthyroidism and ophthalmopathy (dated by TCRdb to between 2017 and 2020). In the study overall: Peripheral blood was collected at initial diagnosis, before any treatment. TCR V-J signatures able to tell the groups apart were searched for in a discovery cohort of approximately 95 patients, of whom under 45 had Graves' ophthalmopathy and some 60 had stable Graves' hyperthyroidism. Whether ophthalmopathy could be predicted prospectively was tested in an independent validation cohort made up of approximately 19 hyperthyroidism patients plus 17 patients who later progressed to ophthalmopathy. The 100 discovery patients were divided at random into training and test sets in a 7:3 ratio. In addition, the study compared T-cell repertoires in thyroid tissue and in blood from over 5 Graves' hyperthyroidism patients. Once sampling was done, hyperthyroidism patients were given methimazole at a starting dose of 30 mg daily, whereas ophthalmopathy patients were given high-dose intravenous methylprednisolone. TCR Vbeta CDR3 sequencing of 140 or so peripheral blood samples (approximately 44 ophthalmopathy, approximately 80 hyperthyroidism and about 17 progressor patients) is reported in the paper. The research as a whole found: No statistical method was used to set the sample size in advance, and investigators knew the group allocation. Blood samples also contained most of the expanded thyroid clonotypes (frequency above 0.001), which suggests that blood repertoires may reflect thyroid immune responses. A 13 V-J signature model separated ophthalmopathy from stable hyperthyroidism, with just over 85% sensitivity and about 81% specificity in cross-validation and 80%/75% in testing. In validation, progression to ophthalmopathy was predicted by the model with around 70% sensitivity and approximately 78% specificity, a median of about 6 months before onset.

This clonotype was counted only a few times. Its antigen is currently not known. The sample holds no much larger clone one base away, and base qualities are not on file. The germline V gene sets CDR1 to SGHVS and CDR2 to FNYEAQ. Here V drops 5 bases and J drops 9 bases, and the junction holds 7 bases not matched to any gene. The CDR3 has 16 amino acids, counting the end cysteine and phenylalanine. CDR3 DNA is the only sequence kept; it has 48 bases, read in frame from the first base. Hyperthyroidism patients were aged 18 to 65 years and newly diagnosed, with disease duration of less than 2 months. Exclusion was applied to patients with uncontrolled infections, other autoimmune diseases, pregnancy or lactation. Diagnoses relied on clinical symptoms, serum thyroxine and TRAb, thyroid ultrasound and orbital computed tomography. Blood from progressor patients was collected at the time of first diagnosis with hyperthyroidism, before any ophthalmopathy symptoms had appeared. PBMCs were separated from around 9.1 ml of fresh peripheral blood using Ficoll-Paque density gradient centrifugation. Patients classed as progressors first received a Graves' hyperthyroidism diagnosis and then went on to develop ophthalmopathy during follow-up. Trizol reagent was used to extract total RNA, and RNA quality was then checked on an Agilent 2100 Bioanalyzer.

TCR beta CDR3 regions were amplified from RNA transcripts. The first round of RT-PCR for the TCR CDR3 was performed with the HTBI primer set and the Qiagen OneStep RT-PCR kit. Libraries were constructed in a second round of multiplex PCR, after which size selection and purification were performed. Sequencing of the libraries was done on an Illumina HiSeq2000 using paired-end 100 bp reads. The authors' analysis ran thus. Raw data were processed with SOAPnuke, discarding reads with adapters, uncalled bases, mean Phred below 15, or no exact constant-primer or identifier match. High-quality paired reads were merged with COPE v1.2.5, and unique nucleotide sequences were defined as clonotypes. MiTCR v1.1 was used to align the clonotypes against IMGT TRBV, TRBD and TRBJ reference segments. Analysis was restricted to V-J combinations with a frequency above 0.0001, which covered roughly 99% of repertoires. A TCS score was defined as the ratio between F50 (clonal expansion) and ExV (chaos), using BLOSUM62-based TCRdist between CDR3 peptides within each V-J. Welch's t-statistics and random forest reduced around 520 V-J features to 13, which were used in a naive Bayes classifier (R e1071). The public reads were quality trimmed at Q25 with fastp and then assembled into clones with MiXCR by TCRdb, keeping productive beta chains. Merged by CDR3 protein, the rows form single entries marked with the most common genes and DNA. The V and J calls come from TCRdb's annotation, not from the publication. The table for this sample lists 160,000 or so distinct CDR3 sequences; about 9.4% of them were counted only once. Around 21% of the sample lies in the top ten.

Here the chain combines TRBV7-6 and TRBJ2-1, and 16 junctional nucleotides match TRBD2. This TCR was sampled from a woman between 18 and 29 years old with Graves' hyperthyroidism that later progressed to Graves' ophthalmopathy. Sequenced: blood. The nucleotide sequence reads TGTGCCAGCAGCCGAACAGGGACTAGCGGGAGGGGTGAGCAGTTCTTC. The encoded protein is CASSRTGTSGRGEQFF.